The next 9 T cell receptor beta chains were all read from a single sample in a study of blood T cell repertoires in COVID-19. Method: immunoSEQ multiplex PCR; TCRdb's copy keeps in-frame clones and lacks some. This sample has over 350,000 clones, with roughly 90% found just once. The sequencing sample was made of peripheral blood. Receptor source: a young woman with active or convalescent COVID-19.

The chain uses TRBV19 and TRBJ2-1, with a weak D call TRBD1 (6 bases). There are 15 residues in the CDR3. The germline CDR1 and CDR2 sequences are LNHDA and SQIVND (reference sequence). V lost 5 bases and J 3 bases, leaving 14 bases between the germline ends. CDR3 sequence (DNA): TGTGCCAGTAGTGCCATCGACAGGTTCTACAATGAGCAGTTCTTC. Encoded protein: CASSAIDRFYNEQFF.

This clone was picked up a small number of times. The chain is built from TRBV19 and TRBJ1-6, with TRBD1 matching over 9 bases. The germline V gene encodes CDR1 LNHDA and CDR2 SQIVND (reference sequence). The CDR3 sequence is 15 residues long. V was clipped by 7 bases and J by 6 bases; unmatched bases: 7. The chain's CDR3 is CASMTGQGLNSPLHF. In DNA, the CDR3 is TGTGCCAGTATGACGGGACAGGGACTTAATTCACCCCTCCACTTT.

This clone was found a few times. The V and J genes are TRBV5-4 and TRBJ1-4; 9 nucleotides agree with TRBD1. Looked up from germline, CDR1 is SGHNT and CDR2 is YYREEE (reference sequence). Trimming cost V 3 bases and J 5 bases; bases outside gene matches: 8. The CDR3 has 16 residues. The CDR3 DNA reads as TGTGCCAGCAGCTCAAACCAGGGACAGGGAAATGAAAAACTGTTTTTT. This translates into CASSSNQGQGNEKLFF.

The rearrangement joins TRBV28 to TRBJ2-1; a possible D gene is TRBD1 (6 bases). The V gene's germline CDR1 is MDHEN and CDR2 SYDVKM. CDR3 length equals 11 residues. The germline V and J ends were trimmed by 6 bases and 10 bases, with 10 bases remaining between them. CDR3 coding DNA: TGTGCCAGCAGCCTCGGGACAGAGCAGTTCTTC. This sequence encodes CASSLGTEQFF.

This clone was counted between two and nine times. V usage is TRBV5-1 and J usage is TRBJ1-1; tentative D call: TRBD1 (6 bases). With 2 bases removed from V and 3 bases from J, the gap between germline ends came to 11 bases. CDR1 and CDR2 (germline): SGHRS, YFSETQ. CDR3 length equals 14 residues. The CDR3 region has the DNA TGCGCCAGCAGCTTTTTGGCAGGGGACACTGAAGCTTTCTTT. It specifies CASSFLAGDTEAFF. Filled out from reference TRBV5-1 and TRBJ1-1, the complete variable domain reads KAGVTQTPRYLIKTRGQQVTLSCSPISGHRSVSWYQQTPGQGLQFLFEYFSETQRNKGNFPGRFSGRQFSNSRSEMNVSTLELGDSALYLCASSFLAGDTEAFFGQGTRLTVV.

This chain links TRBV5-1 with TRBJ2-2, with 8 bases identical to TRBD1. This CDR3 has 14 amino acids. Germline CDR1 SGHRS, CDR2 YFSETQ. The ends lost 4 bases at V and 7 bases at J; junction bases unmatched: 6. CDR3 sequence reads: CASSPDRVGGELFF. The CDR3 DNA sequence: TGCGCCAGCAGCCCGGACAGGGTGGGCGGGGAGCTGTTTTTT.

The gene calls are TRBV2 and TRBJ1-2; D possibly corresponds to TRBD1 (5 bases). Germline values: CDR1 SNHLY, CDR2 FYNNEI. This CDR3 spans 15 amino acids. The ends were cut back, 6 bases at V and 2 bases at J, with 16 bases in the middle. In DNA form, the CDR3 reads TGTGCCAGCAGCCCCCAACGGGGGTCGAACTATGGCTACACCTTC. Translated: CASSPQRGSNYGYTF.

The chain couples TRBV29-1 to TRBJ1-1, with D tentatively TRBD1 (5 bases). Trimming pared 6 bases from V and 1 base from J, leaving 6 bases between. This CDR3 has 11 residues. CDR1 and CDR2 from the germline V gene are SQVTM and ANQGSEA. The CDR3 loop is CSVTGNTEAFF. In DNA form, the CDR3 reads TGCAGCGTCACAGGGAACACTGAAGCTTTCTTT. The full variable domain, with the rest looked up from reference TRBV29-1 and TRBJ1-1, is SAVISQKPSRDICQRGTSLTIQCQVDSQVTMMFWYRQQPGQSLTLIATANQGSEATYESGFVIDKFPISRPNLTFSTLTVSNMSPEDSSIYLCSVTGNTEAFFGQGTRLTVV.

V and J are TRBV10-1 and TRBJ2-1; maybe TRBD2 (5 bases). This CDR3 is built from 15 residues. Trimming removed 6 bases from V and 4 bases from J, with 16 bases in between. Germline V gene sequence: CDR1 WNHNN, CDR2 SYGVQD (reference sequence). CDR3 coding DNA: TGCGCCAGCAGCCGAGGAAGATCGGGGTACAATGAGCAGTTCTTC. This encodes CASSRGRSGYNEQFF.